This TCR beta chain was identified during a study of T cell responses to AZD1222 COVID-19 vaccine (dated by TCRdb to the early 2020s). A note on the overall study: AZD1222 recipients whose second dose came at about 4 weeks and those whose second dose came at about 12 weeks were combined into one group, since spike-specific TCR depth and breadth did not differ between the two schedules. Enrollment into the trials was organized by age into subgroups of 18-55, 56-69 and 70-plus years, and those subgroups contained about 160, 30 and 59 TCR-sequenced participants, respectively. TCR sequencing was performed for about 250 trial participants, of whom about 200 were given two doses of AZD1222 and around 26 were given two doses of MenACWY control vaccine. The study at large found these results: The 56-69-year group was small, and its depth increase did not reach significance, likely because of low power. No day 14 peak-response samples were available, so repertoires were characterized only after the peak T cell response. Most participants were white British and females outnumbered males, and the authors suggested that clonal diversity may have been underestimated. Nearly half of unique spike-specific TCRs reportedly recognized epitopes outside regions mutated in the B.1.351 and B.1.1.7 variants. A significant rise in spike-specific TCR breadth and depth was observed after two AZD1222 doses relative to day 0 and relative to MenACWY recipients. The vaccine-associated CD4 TCRs covered the entire spike protein, and the dominant responses fell in regions 160-218 and 743-854. Conclusions about previously exposed vaccinees are limited, since just a handful of AZD1222 recipients were seropositive for SARS-CoV-2 at baseline.

In regard to this clone: Its antigen is not yet known. One base away there is no much larger clone; base qualities are not given.

The CDR3 regions of human TCRbeta chains were analyzed by immunosequencing. Under the source paper's analysis protocol: Repertoire TCRs were checked for matches against a reference library of SARS-CoV-2-specific TCRs that had been generated using the MIRA antigen-specificity platform. Breadth was defined as the fraction of unique TCRs that were SARS-CoV-2-associated, and depth was defined as the fraction of total T cells that were SARS-CoV-2-associated. Each spike-specific TCR was assigned to its reactive spike region and to a CD4 or CD8 class using the MIRA data. Log10-transformed breadth and depth values were compared by one-way ANOVA with Sidak's multiple comparisons tests. TCRdb limited this immuneACCESS table to in-frame rearrangements with V and J called. A share of clones is missing; checked studies link under half to unresolved V genes, and the rest is unexplained. V, J and clone size are those of that table, while D and trimming were read from the DNA. The sample table contains 90,000 to 150,000 clones; only one count was recorded for around 85% of them. The top ten hold about 2.4% of the sample.

Interpreted using the paper, the time point label stands for: baseline before first vaccination. Vaccinee samples were obtained from the UK trials COV001 and COV002, which included a single-blind randomized controlled phase 2/3 trial of AZD1222 (ChAdOx1 nCoV-19) in healthy adults. For TCRbeta chain sequencing, PBMC samples were collected from trial participants at day 0 and at day 28 after the second dose. Counted from cysteine to phenylalanine, this CDR3 has 15 amino acids. Only CDR3 DNA remains: 45 bases, in frame from the first base. V lost 4 bases and J lost 0 bases, and the count of bases not matched to a germline gene is 4. The germline V gene supplies CDR1 SGHDN and CDR2 FVKESK.

This TCR derives from an adult in good health. This specimen was peripheral blood, taken on day 0 of AZD1222 vaccination. The chain links TRBV14 with TRBJ2-3, and TRBD2 matches 7 of the central bases. The CDR3 amino acid sequence is: CASSLGLGSTDTQYF. The sequence in DNA is TGTGCCAGCAGCCTTGGACTAGGAAGCACAGATACGCAGTATTTT.